One and the same sample provided the 15 T cell receptor beta chains below, sequenced in a study of Graves' ophthalmopathy and Graves' hyperthyroidism. The study amplified TCR beta CDR3 regions using RNA transcripts. Second-round multiplex PCR came after a first-round RT-PCR that employed HTBI primers. TCRdb re-analysed the multiplex PCR reads in MiXCR, keeping a single row per CDR3 protein. The profile shows fewer than 650,000 distinct CDR3 sequences, roughly 20% of them singletons. Sequencing was done on a sample of peripheral blood. Receptors originate from a woman aged 18 to 35 with stable Graves' hyperthyroidism. Some clones in this sample may be carry-over from other donors' samples.

This clonotype has a count of ten or more. The chain employs TRBV7-2 and TRBJ2-2, with no clear D. V lost 2 bases, J lost 5 bases, and 9 bases lay in between. This CDR3 is 14 amino acids long. Germline lookup yields CDR1 SGHTA and CDR2 FQGNSA. CDR3 loop: CASSLLGTTGELFF. In nucleotides, the CDR3 is TGTGCCAGCAGCTTACTGGGTACGACCGGGGAGCTGTTTTTT. Full variable domain (rest looked up from reference TRBV7-2 and TRBJ2-2): GAGVSQSPSNKVTEKGKDVELRCDPISGHTALYWYRQSLGQGLEFLIYFQGNSAPDKSGLPSDRFSAERTGGSVSTLTIQRTQQEDSAVYLCASSLLGTTGELFFGEGSRLTVL.

This clonotype has ten or more counts. The chain employs TRBV30 and TRBJ1-1; unclear D gene. Trimming took 2 bases from V and 3 from J, leaving 10 bases between them. There are 13 residues in the CDR3. The germline gives CDR1 GTSNPN, CDR2 SVGIG (reference sequence). The CDR3 loop is CAWSRRTDTEAFF. Written as DNA, the CDR3 is TGTGCCTGGAGTAGACGTACGGACACTGAAGCTTTCTTT.

This clonotype showed up many times. This rearrangement joins TRBV20-1 to TRBJ2-7; unclear D gene. V was pared by 4 bases and J by 0 bases, with 10 bases between. The V gene's germline CDR1 is DFQATT and CDR2 SNEGSKA (reference sequence). This CDR3 is built from 13 residues. The CDR3 DNA reads TGCAGTGCTACCCCCCGGGTCTCCTACGAGCAGTACTTC. It translates to CSATPRVSYEQYF.

This clonotype appeared a single time. The V and J genes are TRBV6-1 and TRBJ2-5; no clear D. Between the trimmed V and J ends, which lost 7 bases and 4 bases, there was a span of 7 bases. The CDR3 is made up of 11 amino acids. Germline CDR1 MNHNS, CDR2 SASEGT. The CDR3 here is CASIGTETQYF. In DNA, the CDR3 is TGTGCCAGCATTGGTACAGAGACCCAGTACTTC.

This clonotype was detected many times. The chain recombines TRBV24-1 with TRBJ2-5, with 10 positions matching TRBD1. The V gene's germline CDR1 is KGHDR and CDR2 SFDVKD. This CDR3 is built from 22 residues. V gave up 0 bases and J gave up 1 base; unmatched junction bases: 19. CDR3 bases: TGTGCCACCAGTGATTTGTACTCCTCTCCACGGGACAGGGGCGACCCCCAAGAGACCCAGTACTTC. Protein sequence: CATSDLYSSPRDRGDPQETQYF.

This clonotype was detected ten times or more. V and J are TRBV28 and TRBJ2-7, with 10 bases aligning to TRBD2. V trimming: 8 bases; J trimming: 7 bases; junction bases outside the gene matches: 14. Germline-derived CDR1 and CDR2 are MDHEN and SYDVKM. CDR3 length: 15 residues. Written as DNA, the CDR3 is TGTGCCAGCGGCCCGTGGGGACTAGCGTCTGGGGAGCAGTACTTC. It codes for CASGPWGLASGEQYF. Full variable domain (rest looked up from reference TRBV28 and TRBJ2-7): DVKVTQSSRYLVKRTGEKVFLECVQDMDHENMFWYRQDPGLGLRLIYFSYDVKMKEKGDIPEGYSVSREKKERFSLILESASTNQTSMYLCASGPWGLASGEQYFGPGTRLTVT.

The chain is built from TRBV7-9 and TRBJ1-1; 8 bases align to TRBD1. The CDR3 length is 15 residues. Looked up from germline, CDR1 is SEHNR and CDR2 is FQNEAQ (reference sequence). The V and J ends lost 6 bases and 5 bases, in that order; junction bases with no gene match: 11. The CDR3 nucleotides are TGTGCCAGCAGGGGAAACAGGGGGGCTGGGACTGAAGCTTTCTTT. Protein product: CASRGNRGAGTEAFF.

This clonotype was seen many times. The genes are TRBV18 and TRBJ2-7; possibly TRBD1 for D (6 bases). The germline V gene encodes CDR1 KGHSH and CDR2 LQKENI. CDR3 size: 14 residues. V dropped 2 bases and J dropped 3 bases, with 11 bases sitting between them. This chain's CDR3 is CASSPVQGNYEQYF. The CDR3 DNA follows: TGTGCCAGCTCACCAGTTCAGGGGAACTACGAGCAGTACTTC.

The CDR3 loop is CASSLGGQTQYF. The CDR3 DNA reads as TGCGCCAGCAGCTTGGGGGGACAGACCCAGTACTTC. The chain joins TRBV5-1 to TRBJ2-5, with D possibly being TRBD1 or TRBD2 (5 bases each). Trimming left V 0 bases short and J 6 bases short, with 6 bases between. The CDR3 loop spans 12 amino acids. Germline values: CDR1 SGHRS, CDR2 YFSETQ. Full variable domain (missing parts from reference TRBV5-1 and TRBJ2-5): KAGVTQTPRYLIKTRGQQVTLSCSPISGHRSVSWYQQTPGQGLQFLFEYFSETQRNKGNFPGRFSGRQFSNSRSEMNVSTLELGDSALYLCASSLGGQTQYFGPGTRLLVL.

The chain has TRBV6-1 and TRBJ1-1; no clear D. The germline V gene encodes CDR1 MNHNS and CDR2 SASEGT. The CDR3 sequence is 15 residues long. Trimming removed 6 bases from V and 0 bases from J, with 14 bases in between. The CDR3 sequence: CASRPEGRLNTEAFF. The CDR3 nucleotides read TGTGCCAGCAGACCCGAAGGACGCCTGAACACTGAAGCTTTCTTT.

This clonotype was seen at least ten times. V usage is TRBV5-1 and J usage is TRBJ2-4, with 7 bases matching TRBD1. Trimming cost V 4 bases and J 8 bases; bases outside gene matches: 12. Germline CDR1 SGHRS, CDR2 YFSETQ. The CDR3 is 15 amino acids. DNA for the CDR3: TGCGCCAGCAGCGAGAGGACAGGTCCACTAGACATTCAGTACTTC. Translating it yields CASSERTGPLDIQYF.

This clonotype was seen ten or more times. The rearrangement links TRBV6-1 to TRBJ2-7; TRBD2 aligns across 11 bases. V lost 11 bases to trimming and J lost 0 bases; unmatched junction nucleotides: 3. Germline V CDR1 and CDR2: MNHNS, SASEGT. CDR3 length equals 13 residues. The CDR3 loop is CASLAGGSYEQYF. The CDR3 DNA sequence: TGTGCCTCCCTAGCGGGGGGCTCCTACGAGCAGTACTTC.

This clonotype was detected ten times or more. The J gene is TRBJ2-7, the V gene TRBV28; 8 bases fit TRBD2. CDR3 length: 18 residues. Germline V gene data show CDR1 as MDHEN and CDR2 as SYDVKM. V lost 6 bases and J lost 0; bases outside the gene matches: 16. The CDR3 DNA sequence: TGTGCCAGCAGGCCAACGCTCTCGACTAGCGCCGACTCCTACGAGCAGTACTTC. It encodes CASRPTLSTSADSYEQYF.

This clonotype was seen many times. V is TRBV4-2 and J is TRBJ2-7; TRBD2 might be the D (5 bases). The ends were cut back, 4 bases at V and 5 bases at J, with 18 bases in the middle. The germline gives CDR1 LGHNA, CDR2 YNFKEQ. The CDR3 has 15 residues. The CDR3 reads CASSRKFSGENEQYF. CDR3 coding DNA: TGTGCCAGCAGCCGCAAGTTCAGCGGTGAAAACGAGCAGTACTTC.

This clonotype was found many times. The chain has TRBV2 and TRBJ2-5; no reliable D call. The CDR3 is 15 residues long. Germline V gives CDR1 SNHLY, CDR2 FYNNEI. The V and J ends lost 4 bases and 1 base respectively, with 13 bases between them. For the CDR3, the DNA is TGTGCCAGCAGTGTGTCCGCTAGTCCCCAAGAGACCCAGTACTTC. Translating it yields CASSVSASPQETQYF.